This passage covers 8 T cell receptor beta chains from one sample sequenced in a study of T-cell memory formation after mild COVID-19. Each CDR3 protein is one row after TCRdb ran MiXCR on the 5' RACE reads. This table holds some 320,000 distinct CDR3 sequences, roughly an eighth found once. Specimen: PBMCs or a T cell subset sorted from them (not recorded which). The receptors shown here come from a man younger than 35 who had mild COVID-19 (a few samples of this study predate the infection). Cell type and time point are not known.

The chain combines TRBV29-1 with TRBJ1-1; TRBD1 aligns across 8 bases. J was trimmed by 1 base and V by 1 base; bases with no gene match: 2. Germline V gene data show CDR1 as SQVTM and CDR2 as ANQGSEA. The CDR3 spans 14 residues. The CDR3 spells CSVEVTGGNTEAFF. CDR3 DNA sequence: TGCAGCGTTGAAGTAACAGGGGGGAACACTGAAGCTTTCTTT. Combining the CDR3 with reference TRBV29-1 and TRBJ1-1 gives the whole variable domain SAVISQKPSRDICQRGTSLTIQCQVDSQVTMMFWYRQQPGQSLTLIATANQGSEATYESGFVIDKFPISRPNLTFSTLTVSNMSPEDSSIYLCSVEVTGGNTEAFFGQGTRLTVV.

In this sample, this clonotype turned up a few times. This chain joins TRBV20-1 and TRBJ1-5; 7 bases fit TRBD1. The CDR3 sequence is 14 residues long. V shed 2 bases, J shed 3 bases, and the junction held 4 bases outside the gene matches. Germline V gives CDR1 DFQATT, CDR2 SNEGSKA (reference sequence). CDR3 amino acids: CSARSTGINQPQHF. The DNA of the CDR3 is TGCAGTGCTAGATCGACAGGGATCAATCAGCCCCAGCATTTT.

This clonotype has just a few counts. The rearrangement joins TRBV28 to TRBJ1-2; TRBD1 agrees at 10 bases. V was clipped by 3 bases and J by 7 bases; unmatched bases: 5. Germline CDR1 is MDHEN and CDR2 is SYDVKM. The CDR3 consists of 14 residues. The CDR3: CASSFLGDRGGYTF. The CDR3 DNA reads as TGTGCCAGCAGTTTCCTAGGGGACAGGGGTGGCTACACCTTC.

The sample holds a few counts of this clonotype. This chain links TRBV14 with TRBJ2-7; 7 bases align to TRBD1. The junction had 2 bases not matched to a gene; V was cut back by 0 bases and J by 3 bases. CDR1 and CDR2 (germline): SGHDN, FVKESK. This CDR3 spans 14 amino acids. The chain's CDR3 is CASSQEQGNYEQYV. The CDR3 bases are TGTGCCAGCAGCCAAGAACAGGGGAACTACGAGCAGTACGTC.

The V call is TRBV4-1, the J call TRBJ2-3; possibly TRBD2 for D (6 bases). V shed 1 base and J shed 4 bases, with 15 bases lying between them. The CDR3 is made up of 16 amino acids. Germline CDR1 reads MGHRA; CDR2 reads YSYEKL. The DNA for the CDR3 is TGCGCCAGCAGCCAAGTTCGCGGGGTTTTGGCAGATACGCAGTATTTT. Translated, it gives CASSQVRGVLADTQYF.

The chain employs TRBV20-1 and TRBJ2-5; TRBD1 agrees at 7 bases. Germline assignment: CDR1 DFQATT and CDR2 SNEGSKA (reference sequence). CDR3 size: 14 residues. With 0 bases clipped from V and 4 bases from J, the junction kept 5 bases outside the gene matches. This CDR3 reads CSARDDRARETQYF. The CDR3, as DNA: TGCAGTGCTAGAGATGACAGGGCGAGAGAGACCCAGTACTTC.

This clonotype was picked up a small number of times. The chain uses TRBV4-1 and TRBJ2-5, with D perhaps being TRBD1 or TRBD2 (6 bases each). Trimming removed 4 bases at V and 5 bases at J, with 14 bases between. The CDR3 has 14 residues. Germline V lookup: CDR1 MGHRA, CDR2 YSYEKL. In DNA form, the CDR3 reads TGCGCCAGCAGCCCCCTAGGGGGGATTGAGACCCAGTACTTC. Translation: CASSPLGGIETQYF.

CDR3 loop: CASSLDQDYEQYF. CDR3 DNA sequence: TGTGCCAGCAGCTTAGATCAGGACTACGAGCAGTACTTC. The genes are TRBV7-9 and TRBJ2-7; no firm D call. V was trimmed by 1 base and J by 3 bases, leaving 7 bases between them. The CDR3 consists of 13 residues. Germline V CDR1 and CDR2: SEHNR, FQNEAQ (reference sequence).